This T cell receptor beta chain derives from a study of shared clonotypes between healthy human individuals. The assay was immunoSEQ multiplex PCR, and TCRdb's table has in-frame clones only and misses some. The table shows about 2 million clones, with roughly 94% occurring only once. This clone was counted once. Naive CD8 isolation took CD45RO-negative cells positively selected for CCR7 and excluded terminally differentiated effector memory CD45RA+ cells. Germline values: CDR1 MNHNY, CDR2 SVGAGI (reference sequence). This CDR3 has 14 residues. V gave up 0 bases and J gave up 7 bases, with 10 bases separating them.

Sequencing was performed on naive CD8+ T cells sorted from blood. This sequence joins TRBV6-6 and TRBJ2-1; possible D gene TRBD1, 5 bases. This sequence originates from a man younger than 30 in good health. The chain's CDR3 is CASSYSGHGNEQFF. Written as DNA, the CDR3 is TGTGCCAGCAGTTACTCCGGACACGGAAATGAGCAGTTCTTC.